These 22 T cell receptor beta chains originate from one sample sequenced in a study of Ad26.COV2.S vaccination and SARS-CoV-2 variants. This table comes from immunoSEQ multiplex PCR, and its TCRdb copy is limited to in-frame clones, with some not included. The table records 350,000 to 500,000 clones, around nine tenths of them present only once. The sample's treatment: about 20 received Ad26.COV2.S at low or high dose, single or two shots; 5 received placebo; per-sample allocation not given. Day 63 after the first vaccine or placebo injection was the time point for sampling. This specimen consisted of peripheral blood, obtained in a trial of Ad26.COV2.S vaccine versus placebo. These receptors originate from a person between 18 and 60 years old who received the Ad26.COV2.S COVID-19 vaccine or a placebo.

This clone has just one count. The chain is built from TRBV20-1 and TRBJ1-5; tentative D call: TRBD1 (5 bases). CDR1 and CDR2 from the germline V gene are DFQATT and SNEGSKA (reference sequence). V lost 6 bases and J 11 bases, leaving 14 bases between the germline ends. CDR3 length: 11 amino acids. CDR3 DNA: TGCAGTGCCCCGAAGCTAGGGGCCCAGCATTTT. It codes for CSAPKLGAQHF.

V gene TRBV4-2 combines with J gene TRBJ1-4; D gene unclear. Germline CDR1 is LGHNA and CDR2 is YNFKEQ. Trimming took off 0 bases at V and 8 bases at J, with 4 bases between the two ends. The CDR3 totals 12 residues. The CDR3 spells CASSQDYEKLFF. Here the CDR3 DNA reads TGTGCCAGCAGCCAAGATTACGAAAAACTGTTTTTT.

This chain uses TRBV28 with TRBJ1-2; TRBD1 matches 7 bases. The CDR3 length is 16 residues. Germline values: CDR1 MDHEN, CDR2 SYDVKM. V dropped 4 bases and J dropped 4; count of bases not matched to a gene: 12. Here the CDR3 DNA reads TGTGCCAGCAGTTCCCTGAAACAGGACAGGCTCTATGGCTACACCTTC. It translates to CASSSLKQDRLYGYTF.

The chain couples TRBV18 to TRBJ2-4; 7 nucleotides match TRBD1. The CDR3 has 14 amino acids. CDR1 and CDR2 (germline): KGHSH, LQKENI. V lost 2 bases and J lost 9; bases outside the gene matches: 7. CDR3 in DNA: TGTGCCAGCTCACCAACAGGGGTTGAGGGCATTCAGTACTTC. Its protein is CASSPTGVEGIQYF.

V and J are TRBV7-9 and TRBJ2-4; D is unclear. This CDR3 region has 13 residues. Between the trimmed V and J ends, which lost 0 bases and 6 bases, there was a span of 6 bases. The germline V gene encodes CDR1 SEHNR and CDR2 FQNEAQ (reference sequence). CDR3 region: CASSLAALNIQYF. The CDR3 bases are TGTGCCAGCAGCTTAGCAGCCCTAAACATTCAGTACTTC. The full variable domain, completed using reference TRBV7-9 and TRBJ2-4, is DTGVSQNPRHKITKRGQNVTFRCDPISEHNRLYWYRQTLGQGPEFLTYFQNEAQLEKSRLLSDRFSAERPKGSFSTLEIQRTEQGDSAMYLCASSLAALNIQYFGAGTRLSVL.

This sequence joins TRBV29-1 and TRBJ2-1; 13 bases match TRBD2. In germline, CDR1 is SQVTM, CDR2 ANQGSEA. The CDR3 has 16 amino acids. V shed 3 bases, J shed 3 bases, and the junction held 5 bases outside the gene matches. In DNA, the CDR3 is TGCAGCGTTGACGGACTAGCGGGGGCGTACTACAATGAGCAGTTCTTC. It yields the protein CSVDGLAGAYYNEQFF.

The chain links TRBV2 to TRBJ1-5; D possibly corresponds to TRBD1 (5 bases). This CDR3 contains 12 residues. Germline CDR1 is SNHLY and CDR2 is FYNNEI. The ends were cut back, 8 bases at V and 6 bases at J, with 11 bases in the middle. CDR3 protein: CASVPGGQPQHF. Here the CDR3 DNA reads TGTGCCAGCGTCCCGGGGGGTCAGCCCCAGCATTTT.

This chain links TRBV18 with TRBJ2-1, with D perhaps assigned TRBD1 or TRBD2 (6 bases each). There are 15 residues in the CDR3. V lost 0 bases to trimming and J lost 6 bases, with 12 bases between them. Germline lookup yields CDR1 KGHSH and CDR2 LQKENI. In DNA form, the CDR3 reads TGTGCCAGCTCACCACCGACGGGGGCGCGCAATGAGCAGTTCTTC. Residues: CASSPPTGARNEQFF.

The rearrangement joins TRBV9 to TRBJ2-2; the D gene is possibly TRBD2 (6 bases). Germline CDR1 and CDR2: SGDLS and YYNGEE. This CDR3 region has 13 residues. V lost 4 bases, J lost 5 bases, and 9 bases lay in between. CDR3 loop: CASSPRGTGELFF. As DNA, the CDR3 is TGTGCCAGCAGCCCGCGGGGAACCGGGGAGCTGTTTTTT.

The chain uses TRBV5-1 and TRBJ1-1, with D unclear. CDR1 and CDR2 from the germline V gene are SGHRS and YFSETQ. CDR3 length: 15 residues. V lost 1 base, J lost 3 bases, and 13 bases lay in between. CDR3 DNA sequence: TGCGCCAGCAGCTTGATCCCCCGGAGGGACACTGAAGCTTTCTTT. This codes for CASSLIPRRDTEAFF.

The chain carries TRBV5-4 and TRBJ1-1, with 7 bases lining up with TRBD1. The CDR3 extends over 13 amino acids. Germline assignment: CDR1 SGHNT and CDR2 YYREEE (reference sequence). V shed 5 bases, J shed 4 bases, and the junction held 5 bases outside the gene matches. CDR3 amino acids: CASSLQGGTEAFF. CDR3 coding DNA: TGTGCCAGCAGTTTGCAGGGGGGCACTGAAGCTTTCTTT. The full variable domain, completed using reference TRBV5-4 and TRBJ1-1, is ETGVTQSPTHLIKTRGQQVTLRCSSQSGHNTVSWYQQALGQGPQFIFQYYREEENGRGNFPPRFSGLQFPNYSSELNVNALELDDSALYLCASSLQGGTEAFFGQGTRLTVV.

The J gene is TRBJ2-5, the V gene TRBV9; D is perhaps TRBD2 (5 bases). The CDR3 is made up of 17 amino acids. Germline V gives CDR1 SGDLS, CDR2 YYNGEE. Trimming removed 0 bases from V and 10 bases from J, with 25 bases in between. CDR3 residues: CASSVGVAGTLERDQYF. For the CDR3, the DNA is TGTGCCAGCAGCGTAGGCGTCGCGGGCACGCTAGAAAGGGACCAGTACTTC. Looking up the rest from reference TRBV9 and TRBJ2-5 gives the full variable domain: DSGVTQTPKHLITATGQRVTLRCSPRSGDLSVYWYQQSLDQGLQFLIQYYNGEERAKGNILERFSAQQFPDLHSELNLSSLELGDSALYFCASSVGVAGTLERDQYFGPGTRLLVL.

The chain combines TRBV30 with TRBJ2-7; D is possibly TRBD1 or TRBD2 (5 bases each). The germline V and J ends were trimmed by 1 base and 3 bases, with 16 bases remaining between them. The CDR3 loop spans 15 amino acids. Germline V CDR1 and CDR2: GTSNPN, SVGIG (reference sequence). The CDR3 DNA is TGTGCCTGGAGTGCGGAGGTTGGGGGATTCTACGAGCAGTACTTC. Protein: CAWSAEVGGFYEQYF.

This sequence joins TRBV3-1 (or the pseudogene TRBV3-2) and TRBJ1-5; D gene uncertain. The CDR3 loop spans 14 amino acids. V lost 3 bases and J 2 bases, leaving 8 bases between the germline ends. In germline, CDR1 is LGHDT, CDR2 YNNKEL (reference sequence). The CDR3 nucleotides read TGTGCCAGCAGCCACCTAGTCGGCAATCAGCCCCAGCATTTT. It translates to CASSHLVGNQPQHF.

V gene TRBV9 combines with J gene TRBJ1-1; possible D gene TRBD1, 5 bases. This CDR3 contains 15 residues. V was clipped by 3 bases and J by 0 bases, with 12 bases between them. Germline V gene sequence: CDR1 SGDLS, CDR2 YYNGEE. CDR3 DNA sequence: TGTGCCAGCAGCGGATCGGGGACGGTGAACACTGAAGCTTTCTTT. Protein sequence: CASSGSGTVNTEAFF.

The chain carries TRBV3-1 (or the pseudogene TRBV3-2) and TRBJ1-2, with a possible D match to TRBD1 (5 bases). This CDR3 has 14 amino acids. Germline CDR1 is LGHDT and CDR2 is YNNKEL (reference sequence). With 1 base removed from V and 3 bases from J, the gap between germline ends came to 9 bases. In DNA form, the CDR3 reads TGTGCCAGCAGCCAAGCAGGGTCCGACTATGGCTACACCTTC. It yields the protein CASSQAGSDYGYTF.

The V call is TRBV30, the J call TRBJ2-7; the match to TRBD2 covers 11 bases. The CDR3 is 14 residues long. Germline CDR1 GTSNPN, CDR2 SVGIG (reference sequence). Trimming took 8 bases from V and 6 from J; bases not matched to a gene: 12. The CDR3 coding sequence is TGTGCCCAGGGGGCTAGCGGGGGGACGAGCGAGCAGTACTTC. Residues: CAQGASGGTSEQYF.

The J gene is TRBJ2-1, the V gene TRBV2; D is uncertain. Per the germline V gene, CDR1 is SNHLY and CDR2 is FYNNEI. Trimming stripped 2 bases from V and 8 bases from J, with 16 bases between. CDR3 length: 15 amino acids. CDR3 loop: CASSEFLDTGDEQFF. In nucleotides, the CDR3 is TGTGCCAGCAGTGAATTTTTGGATACGGGCGATGAGCAGTTCTTC.

This clone was observed a few times. The gene calls are TRBV3-1 (or the pseudogene TRBV3-2) and TRBJ2-7; D is uncertain. The length of the CDR3 is 16 residues. Germline V gene lookup returns CDR1 LGHDT and CDR2 YNNKEL (reference sequence). Trimming shortened V by 5 bases and J by 2 bases, and 19 bases separated the two germline ends. DNA of the CDR3: TGTGCCAGCAGCTCCTCGCCGGCTTGGAGAACCTACGAGCAGTACTTC. This gives the protein CASSSSPAWRTYEQYF.

V is TRBV27 and J is TRBJ2-7, with D possibly being TRBD1 (7 bases). The CDR3 length is 14 residues. Trimming took off 5 bases at V and 6 bases at J, with 17 bases between the two ends. Per germline, CDR1 MNHEY and CDR2 SMNVEV (reference sequence). The CDR3 sequence is CASSPRRGQVEQYF. CDR3 nucleotides: TGTGCCAGCAGTCCCCGGAGGGGGCAGGTCGAGCAGTACTTC.

The rearrangement links TRBV6-2 or TRBV6-3 to TRBJ2-1; 7 bases fit TRBD1. J gave up 5 bases and V 5 bases, and 6 bases lay outside the gene matches. Germline lookup yields CDR1 MNHEY and CDR2 SVGEGT. CDR3 length equals 14 residues. This chain's CDR3 is CASSERGLHNEQFF. The CDR3 DNA reads TGTGCCAGCAGTGAGAGGGGGCTTCACAATGAGCAGTTCTTC.

The chain uses TRBV19 and TRBJ2-1; D is ambiguous. Germline loops: CDR1 LNHDA, CDR2 SQIVND (reference sequence). CDR3 length: 13 amino acids. V shed 3 bases and J shed 10 bases, with 13 bases lying between them. CDR3 bases: TGTGCCAGTAGTATGAGCCGGGCACGGGAGCAGTTCTTC. Protein sequence: CASSMSRAREQFF.